These T cell receptor beta chains were read from a single sample in a study of T cells after yellow fever vaccination. TCRdb passed the 5' RACE reads through MiXCR, listing each CDR3 protein once. This repertoire shows 620,000 or so distinct CDR3 sequences, 9% to 15% found once; its top ten account for about 15%. The input for sequencing was PBMCs, taken on the day of the yellow fever booster vaccination. The receptors originated from a man aged 25 to 40 who received the YFV17D yellow fever vaccine. CDR3s leave out the opening cysteine and the closing phenylalanine or tryptophan. Fields, in order: CDR3 protein, V gene, D gene. A D gene is named only where the DNA matches it firmly.

ASSLDLTTEAF TRBV5-1 -
SARDGEARNNEQF TRBV20-1 -
ATSAGLAGGFSYEQY TRBV24-1 TRBD2
ASSPPLDVGGYT TRBV18 -
ASSIGTRGF TRBV12-3/TRBV12-4 -
ASSSKLQGSMGTGELF TRBV5-1 -
ASSVKGTSNQPQH TRBV2 -
SASSSVTSPLH TRBV20-1 -
ASSQEWAPGGELF TRBV4-3 -
ASSVSPASSGYT TRBV7-9 -
ASSIRTGYNEQF TRBV19 -
ASSGPSNYNEQF TRBV9 -
ASTLGTANTEAF TRBV12-3/TRBV12-4 TRBD1
ASSIGRDIRETQY TRBV19 -
SANPGGTQY TRBV29-1 -
ASSPDRAGSGYT TRBV7-2 TRBD1
ASSPQREEINEQF TRBV28 TRBD2
ASGLNPPGTIQY TRBV12-5 -
ASSNSGTGGVYT TRBV5-1 TRBD1
ASSLGLTYADTQY TRBV7-9 -
SARDGLERGAYSNQPQH TRBV20-1 -
ASSQGLAGTDNEQF TRBV18 TRBD2
ATRQGYYEQY TRBV12-3/TRBV12-4 TRBD1
ASSPRLQETQY TRBV21-1 -
ASSQGSGTGELF TRBV7-2 -
ASSSRRAYEQY TRBV6-5 -
ASSLTSGIAGELF TRBV27 TRBD2
SAQGANHTEAF TRBV20-1 TRBD1
ASSLARSGGDPGELF TRBV5-5 TRBD2
SAGKENYGYT TRBV20-1 -
ASSLAPGTSTYEQY TRBV7-2 TRBD2
ASSQWAGVGDTQY TRBV5-1 TRBD2
ASSLNRPGGAGGEQY TRBV7-2 TRBD2
ASSYSGIASTDTQY TRBV7-2 -
ASSLMLTSGMGRDTQY TRBV7-3 TRBD2
SVIGTSSGEQY TRBV29-1 TRBD2
ASSLNGRADTQY TRBV5-4 -
ASSYSPTGGEKLF TRBV6-5 -
ASSLRTSGRSSYNEQF TRBV5-4 TRBD2
AIRASHGSDTQY TRBV10-3 -
ASSLAASGRNEQF TRBV5-1 TRBD2
ASSPGTGGDTEAF TRBV18 -
ARTGWYGYT TRBV6-5 TRBD1